The sequence of this T cell receptor beta chain was determined in a study of cytomegalovirus exposure and HLA in healthy donors. Study-level points and caveats: Specificity for CMV antigens was confirmed in vitro for a few of the CMV-associated chains. The tendency of first-cohort TCR clusters to co-occur in the 120 or so validation repertoires emerged from a later analysis. Reports credit the classifier with highly specific, highly sensitive diagnosis of cytomegalovirus status.

TCRdb's copy holds only in-frame clones and misses some; the assay was immunoSEQ multiplex PCR. Seen here are hundreds of thousands of clones, 87% observed once, and the top ten hold roughly 2%. CDR1 and CDR2 (germline): LNHDA, SQIVND (reference sequence). The CDR3 is 14 residues long. Trimming pared 2 bases from V and 1 base from J, leaving 9 bases between. The donors were in the approximately 110-subject validation cohort; that cohort was separate from the roughly 700-subject first cohort. Concerning this clone itself: The antigen remains undetermined.

This TCR derives from a young woman in good health and CMV-seropositive. The genes are TRBV19 and TRBJ2-7; perhaps TRBD1 as D (6 bases). The material sequenced was PBMCs. For the CDR3, the DNA is TGTGCCAGTAGTATACAGGGGAAGTCCTACGAGCAGTACTTC. Translated, it gives CASSIQGKSYEQYF. Using reference TRBV19 and TRBJ2-7 for the parts outside the CDR3, the full variable domain is DGGITQSPKYLFRKEGQNVTLSCEQNLNHDAMYWYRQDPGQGLRLIYYSQIVNDFQKGDIAEGYSVSREKKESFPLTVTSAQKNPTAFYLCASSIQGKSYEQYFGPGTRLTVT.